This T cell receptor (beta chain) appears in the sequencing data of a study of T cell responses to AZD1222 COVID-19 vaccine. With respect to this clone: Its antigen is unidentified.

Data came from immunoSEQ multiplex PCR; TCRdb stores just in-frame clones and leaves some out. The repertoire consists of about 160,000 clones, with approximately 93% occurring once and the leading ten covering 0.9%. General study points: The donor cohort was predominantly white British with a female majority, and clonal diversity may have been underestimated.

Germline loops: CDR1 SGHTA, CDR2 FQGNSA. The CDR3 loop spans 15 amino acids. The V segment lost 2 bases and the J segment 4 bases; nucleotides outside the gene matches: 7. The starting material was peripheral blood, obtained on day 0 of AZD1222 vaccination. This chain uses TRBV7-2 with TRBJ1-2; 7 nucleotides match TRBD1. This clonotype was obtained from an adult in good health. CDR3 DNA sequence: TGTGCCAGCAGCTTATTTCAGACAGGGACCTATGGCTACACCTTC. Its protein product is CASSLFQTGTYGYTF.